Sequencing of this T cell receptor (beta chain) was carried out in a study of control samples from healthy donors and cancer patients (dated by TCRdb to about 2020). Libraries were built with the immunoSEQ multiplex PCR assay. Drawn from immuneACCESS, this table holds only the in-frame rearrangements with V and J called that TCRdb kept. Clones are partly lost; checked studies trace under half to an unresolved V gene and leave the rest unexplained. Within this sample are about 55,000 clones, with more than 95% of them counted one time only. The top ten hold about 1.1% of the sample. About this clone: No antigen is known for it. There are no base qualities to consult, and no much larger clone falls within one base.

Sequences SEHNR (CDR1) and FQNEAQ (CDR2) are obtained from the germline V gene (reference sequence). Trimming takes 4 bases from V and 8 bases from J, and the germline ends sit 12 bases apart. The CDR3 numbers 14 residues from cysteine through phenylalanine. The kept DNA is CDR3 alone, 42 bases in frame from the first base. Sequencing input: blood. The sequence was collected from a woman aged 18-29 years in good health. Here the chain combines TRBV7-9 and TRBJ1-6, and perhaps TRBD1 as D gene, on 6 matching bases. The CDR3 corresponds to CASSSGVWDSPLHF. The DNA is TGTGCCAGCAGCTCAGGGGTATGGGATTCACCCCTCCACTTT.